This TCR beta chain was profiled in a study of monozygotic twins with inflammatory bowel disease. cDNA was produced in eight separate reactions per sample. Each CDR3 protein gets one entry in TCRdb, which reprocessed the 5' RACE reads and gives no DNA. This table lists about 450,000 distinct CDR3 sequences. CDR3 length: 15 residues. CDR1 SGDLS and CDR2 YYNGEE come from the germline V gene. Concerning this clonotype itself: What it binds is not known.

Researchers collected 2 to 2.5 ml of blood per donor. Findings and limits, study-wide: Reduced clonotype sharing with other individuals was observed in IBD patients relative to healthy twins, especially with disease activity. Cells of different T cell subtypes could not be told apart.

This receptor was identified in a human donor with ulcerative colitis or Crohn's disease, or a healthy co-twin of an affected twin (not recorded which). The sequenced sample consisted of blood. The chain is built from TRBV9 and TRBJ2-7; checking the TCRdb D call of TRBD2 is not possible without DNA. This CDR3 is CASSANSGSSYEQYF.